These 10 T cell receptor beta chains were all obtained from the same sample, sequenced in a study of T-cell reconstitution after alpha-beta-depleted transplantation in children. Preparation of the TCRbeta library involved a method that used unique molecular identifiers. TCRdb called the PCR reads again in MiXCR, with one record for every CDR3 protein. The sample lists approximately 490,000 distinct CDR3 sequences, about 10% seen once, with 2% to 2.5% in the top ten. Sequencing was performed on PBMCs, taken before TCRalphabeta/CD19-depleted stem cell transplant. These receptors all come from a child under 10 years old with inherited bone marrow failure, due to receive a stem cell transplant.

Many counts were recorded for this clonotype. J is TRBJ2-7 and V is TRBV7-2; D is unclear. This CDR3 contains 12 residues. With 2 bases removed from V and 5 bases from J, the gap between germline ends came to 7 bases. Germline CDR1 and CDR2: SGHTA and FQGNSA. This CDR3 is CASSLLQNEQYF. In DNA form, the CDR3 reads TGTGCCAGCAGCTTACTCCAAAACGAGCAGTACTTC.

This clonotype was picked up many times. The V and J genes are TRBV6-1 and TRBJ2-7; D is ambiguous. The CDR3 length is 13 residues. The germline V and J ends were trimmed by 7 bases and 6 bases, with 16 bases remaining between them. CDR1 and CDR2 from the germline V gene are MNHNS and SASEGT. The CDR3 DNA sequence: TGTGCCAGCATACCCTCGGACGGCGTCGAGCAGTACTTC. Residues: CASIPSDGVEQYF.

The sample holds many counts of this clonotype. The CDR3 spells CASRRTGMSSYNEQFF. The CDR3 nucleotides read TGTGCCAGCAGACGGACAGGGATGAGCTCCTACAATGAGCAGTTCTTC. This chain links TRBV28 with TRBJ2-1, with TRBD1 matching 8 bases. Germline lookup yields CDR1 MDHEN and CDR2 SYDVKM. The junction had 7 bases not matched to a gene; V was cut back by 6 bases and J by 0 bases. This CDR3 spans 16 amino acids.

In this sample, this clonotype turned up a few times. The rearrangement uses TRBV20-1 and TRBJ2-7, with 11 nucleotides matching TRBD1. This CDR3 is built from 17 residues. J was trimmed by 3 bases and V by 6 bases; bases with no gene match: 16. Germline V CDR1 and CDR2: DFQATT, SNEGSKA (reference sequence). The CDR3 DNA is TGCAGTGCAACGAATCCGGGACAGGGGGAAGGGTACTACGAGCAGTACTTC. This sequence encodes CSATNPGQGEGYYEQYF.

This clonotype was recorded at least ten times. J is TRBJ2-1 and V is TRBV7-2; 10 bases are shared with TRBD2. The CDR3 has 18 residues. J was trimmed by 0 bases and V by 2 bases; bases with no gene match: 7. The germline V gene has CDR1 SGHTA and CDR2 FQGNSA. CDR3 DNA: TGTGCCAGCAGCTTACTAGCGGGGGTTCCAAGCTCCTACAATGAGCAGTTCTTC. It translates to CASSLLAGVPSSYNEQFF.

Comment on this clonotype: This could be a read error, since a much larger clone is one nucleotide away. The chain has TRBV29-1 and TRBJ2-1; D assignment may be TRBD1 or TRBD2 (5 bases each). Germline V gene sequence: CDR1 SQVTM, CDR2 ANQGSEA. The CDR3 is 13 residues long. V was shortened by 4 bases and J by 5 bases, with 12 bases between the two germline ends. CDR3 sequence (DNA): TGCAGCGTTGCTAGCAGGGTAAACAATGAGCAGTTCTTC. It is translated as CSVASRVNNEQFF.

Points on this clonotype: A read error may explain this, as a much larger clone is one base away. V gene TRBV4-3 combines with J gene TRBJ2-1; D gene ambiguous. The CDR3 is made up of 13 amino acids. V lost 1 base and J 8 bases, leaving 9 bases between the germline ends. Germline V CDR1 and CDR2: LGHNA, YSLEER. The DNA for the CDR3 is TGCGCCAGCAGCCAAGTTCGGCGCGATGAGCAGTTCTTC. Protein sequence: CASSQVRRDEQFF.

The chain links TRBV5-5 to TRBJ1-5; no reliable D call. The CDR3 covers 12 residues. The V end was cut by 7 bases, the J end by 4 bases, with 9 bases between. Germline loops: CDR1 SGHKS, CDR2 YYEKEE (reference sequence). In DNA, the CDR3 is TGTGCCAGCCTCCAACCGAATCAGCCCCAGCATTTT. Its protein product is CASLQPNQPQHF.

There are many counts of this clonotype. V usage is TRBV9 and J usage is TRBJ2-1; 9 bases align to TRBD2. The trim removed 6 bases at V and 5 bases at J, leaving 18 bases unmatched. This CDR3 spans 18 amino acids. Germline V lookup: CDR1 SGDLS, CDR2 YYNGEE. For the CDR3, the DNA is TGTGCCAGCACCCCTGGGTTTTTGGCGGGAGGGCCGGACAATGAGCAGTTCTTC. It encodes CASTPGFLAGGPDNEQFF.

This clonotype was observed at least ten times. The chain recombines TRBV5-5 with TRBJ1-2, with D possibly matching TRBD1 (5 bases). Trimming left V 0 bases short and J 2 bases short, with 8 bases between. The CDR3 spans 14 residues. Germline CDR1 is SGHKS and CDR2 is YYEKEE (reference sequence). CDR3 in amino acids: CASSLDGGNYGYTF. The DNA for the CDR3 is TGTGCCAGCAGCTTGGACGGGGGAAACTATGGCTACACCTTC. Variable domain in full (rest from reference TRBV5-5 and TRBJ1-2): DAGVTQSPTHLIKTRGQQVTLRCSPISGHKSVSWYQQVLGQGPQFIFQYYEKEERGRGNFPDRFSARQFPNYSSELNVNALLLGDSALYLCASSLDGGNYGYTFGSGTRLTVV.